Below, 18 T cell receptor beta chains from the same sample are listed, as sequenced in a study of neoadjuvant anti-PD-1 for oral cavity cancer. Repertoires were generated with immunoSEQ multiplex PCR, while TCRdb's copy carries only in-frame clones and drops some. This sample yields fewer than 90,000 clones, of which about 85% are seen a single time; nearly 3.5% belongs to the top ten. Stated time point: after neoadjuvant nivolumab, at surgical resection. The starting material was PBMCs, obtained after nivolumab (anti-PD-1) treatment. These receptors came from a person aged 35 to 85 with oral cavity squamous cell carcinoma.

The chain links TRBV6-4 to TRBJ2-7, with TRBD2 matching 9 bases. The germline gives CDR1 MRHNA, CDR2 SNTAGT. V shed 2 bases, J shed 0 bases, and the junction held 8 bases outside the gene matches. The CDR3 covers 17 residues. For the CDR3, the DNA is TGTGCCAGCAGTGACCGTTGCGGGAGGGAGAGCTCCTACGAGCAGTACTTC. Translating it yields CASSDRCGRESSYEQYF.

The chain links TRBV28 to TRBJ2-3; no clear D. CDR1 is MDHEN, CDR2 SYDVKM, per germline. The CDR3 length is 12 residues. V lost 3 bases, J lost 4 bases, and 5 bases lay in between. As DNA, the CDR3 is TGTGCCAGCAGTTTTCCCCCAGATACGCAGTATTTT. Its protein product is CASSFPPDTQYF.

This sequence joins TRBV7-9 and TRBJ1-4; D is unresolved. V lost 5 bases to trimming and J lost 6 bases, with 16 bases between them. The CDR3 is 15 amino acids. CDR1 and CDR2 (germline): SEHNR, FQNEAQ (reference sequence). Here the CDR3 reads CASSADRALHEKLFF. The CDR3 nucleotides read TGTGCCAGCAGCGCGGACCGAGCGCTACATGAAAAACTGTTTTTT.

This chain joins TRBV5-1 and TRBJ1-5, with a possible D match to TRBD1 (5 bases). Looked up from germline, CDR1 is SGHRS and CDR2 is YFSETQ. V lost 4 bases, J lost 3 bases, and 11 bases lay in between. CDR3 length: 14 amino acids. The CDR3 DNA sequence: TGCGCCAGCAGCCCAGGGAATAACAATCAGCCCCAGCATTTT. Translated, it gives CASSPGNNNQPQHF.

The V call is TRBV15, the J call TRBJ1-1; D gene unclear. V lost 6 bases and J 1 base, leaving 3 bases between the germline ends. Per the germline V gene, CDR1 is LNHNV and CDR2 is YYDKDF (reference sequence). The CDR3 has 11 amino acids. CDR3 DNA sequence: TGTGCCACCAGGGCGAACACTGAAGCTTTCTTT. This translates into CATRANTEAFF. Full variable domain (outside the CDR3, taken from reference TRBV15 and TRBJ1-1): DAMVIQNPRYQVTQFGKPVTLSCSQTLNHNVMYWYQQKSSQAPKLLFHYYDKDFNNEADTPDNFQSRRPNTSFCFLDIRSPGLGDTAMYLCATRANTEAFFGQGTRLTVV.

The gene calls are TRBV30 and TRBJ1-1; D remains ambiguous. Germline V gives CDR1 GTSNPN, CDR2 SVGIG (reference sequence). V was clipped by 0 bases and J by 6 bases, with 14 bases between them. This CDR3 contains 14 residues. Written as DNA, the CDR3 is TGTGCCTGGAGTGTGGGAACTACGAAAGCTGAAGCTTTCTTT. The encoded protein is CAWSVGTTKAEAFF.

This chain uses TRBV7-8 with TRBJ1-5, with a tentative D call TRBD1 (5 bases). V shed 5 bases and J shed 1 base, with 12 bases lying between them. The CDR3 covers 15 residues. Germline V lookup: CDR1 SGHVS, CDR2 FQNEAQ. CDR3 coding DNA: TGTGCCAGCAGCCCGATGGGGGTGAGCAATCAGCCCCAGCATTTT. Its translation: CASSPMGVSNQPQHF. Variable domain in full (rest from reference TRBV7-8 and TRBJ1-5): GAGVSQSPRYKVAKRGQDVALRCDPISGHVSLFWYQQALGQGPEFLTYFQNEAQLDKSGLPSDRFFAERPEGSVSTLKIQRTQQEDSAVYLCASSPMGVSNQPQHFGDGTRLSIL.

This sequence joins TRBV6-5 and TRBJ1-1; D gene unclear. The CDR3 loop spans 13 amino acids. Germline V gives CDR1 MNHEY, CDR2 SVGAGI. The V end lost 6 bases, the J end lost 3 bases, and 11 bases lay between the germline ends. CDR3 in amino acids: CASRPNGDTEAFF. CDR3 bases: TGTGCCAGCAGGCCAAACGGGGACACTGAAGCTTTCTTT.

CDR3 sequence reads: CASRRGGGYEQYF. The CDR3 DNA follows: TGTGCCAGCCGAAGAGGGGGCGGCTACGAGCAGTACTTC. The V and J genes are TRBV2 and TRBJ2-7; TRBD1 agrees at 7 bases. The germline V gene encodes CDR1 SNHLY and CDR2 FYNNEI. The V gene end was trimmed by 8 bases and the J gene end by 3 bases; junction bases not matched to a gene: 7. There are 13 residues in the CDR3. The full variable domain, completed using reference TRBV2 and TRBJ2-7, is EPEVTQTPSHQVTQMGQEVILRCVPISNHLYFYWYRQILGQKVEFLVSFYNNEISEKSEIFDDQFSVERPDGSNFTLKIRSTKLEDSAMYFCASRRGGGYEQYFGPGTRLTVT.

This chain connects TRBV7-9 to TRBJ2-2; D might be TRBD1 or TRBD2, each matching 5 bases. The CDR3 extends over 16 amino acids. Germline CDR1 SEHNR, CDR2 FQNEAQ (reference sequence). The V gene lost 4 bases and the J gene lost 3 bases, with 15 bases spanning the gap. The CDR3 spells CASSSGPQRHTGELFF. CDR3 DNA sequence: TGTGCCAGCAGCTCGGGACCCCAGAGGCACACCGGGGAGCTGTTTTTT.

This chain joins TRBV2 and TRBJ2-4; D gene unclear. CDR1 is SNHLY, CDR2 FYNNEI, per germline. The CDR3 has 17 residues. Trimming took off 3 bases at V and 0 bases at J, with 15 bases between the two ends. The CDR3 spells CASSDLAAFLAKNIQYF. The CDR3 DNA follows: TGTGCCAGCAGTGATTTGGCGGCCTTCCTAGCCAAAAACATTCAGTACTTC.

The chain recombines TRBV9 with TRBJ2-5, with 7 positions matching TRBD2. V trimming: 0 bases; J trimming: 0 bases; junction bases outside the gene matches: 5. The germline gives CDR1 SGDLS, CDR2 YYNGEE. This CDR3 comprises 16 residues. The CDR3 DNA is TGTGCCAGCAGCGTAGGGGCCAGCGGGAACCAAGAGACCCAGTACTTC. Translated, it gives CASSVGASGNQETQYF. The variable domain in full, completed from reference TRBV9 and TRBJ2-5, reads DSGVTQTPKHLITATGQRVTLRCSPRSGDLSVYWYQQSLDQGLQFLIQYYNGEERAKGNILERFSAQQFPDLHSELNLSSLELGDSALYFCASSVGASGNQETQYFGPGTRLLVL.

The DNA for the CDR3 is TGTGCCAGCGGAGAGGGGGAGGAGACCCAGTACTTC. Amino acid sequence: CASGEGEETQYF. The rearrangement joins TRBV13 to TRBJ2-5, with D possibly being TRBD1 (6 bases). V gave up 8 bases and J gave up 5 bases, with 12 bases separating them. Germline loops: CDR1 PRHDT, CDR2 FYEKMQ (reference sequence). This CDR3 spans 12 amino acids.

V usage is TRBV7-8 and J usage is TRBJ2-7; no firm D call. V lost 5 bases to trimming and J lost 6 bases, with 11 bases between them. Germline assignment: CDR1 SGHVS and CDR2 FQNEAQ. The CDR3 consists of 12 residues. CDR3 region: CASSLVRGEQYF. The CDR3 DNA sequence: TGTGCCAGCAGCCTCGTGCGAGGCGAGCAGTACTTC.

The rearrangement joins TRBV6-5 to TRBJ1-2; no clear D gene. Trimming stripped 0 bases from V and 9 bases from J, with 11 bases between. Germline V gene data show CDR1 as MNHEY and CDR2 as SVGAGI. This CDR3 comprises 13 residues. The CDR3 is CASSYSSVFSYTF. The CDR3 bases are TGTGCCAGCAGTTACTCCTCGGTTTTCAGCTACACCTTC.

The DNA of the CDR3 is TGCGCCAGCAGCTTGGCGGGCGGGAGCACCTACAATGAGCAGTTCTTC. Translated: CASSLAGGSTYNEQFF. The chain links TRBV5-1 to TRBJ2-1; TRBD2 matches 7 bases. CDR1 is SGHRS, CDR2 YFSETQ, per germline. V gave up 0 bases and J gave up 2 bases; unmatched junction bases: 5. There are 16 residues in the CDR3.

The J gene is TRBJ1-5, the V gene TRBV6-5; D might be TRBD1 (5 bases). The CDR3 loop spans 16 amino acids. Per germline, CDR1 MNHEY and CDR2 SVGAGI. The V and J ends lost 4 bases and 2 bases respectively, with 15 bases between them. The CDR3 is CASSWIRAFGNQPQHF. CDR3 DNA sequence: TGTGCCAGCAGTTGGATCAGGGCCTTCGGCAATCAGCCCCAGCATTTT.

In this sample, this clone turned up once. The chain combines TRBV29-1 with TRBJ2-1; 8 bases map to TRBD2. Germline V gives CDR1 SQVTM, CDR2 ANQGSEA. Trimming removed 1 base from V and 4 bases from J; junction bases left unmatched: 6. This CDR3 is built from 15 residues. This CDR3 reads CSVEGGSGVYNEQFF. CDR3 in DNA: TGCAGCGTTGAAGGGGGTAGCGGGGTTTACAATGAGCAGTTCTTC.